This T cell receptor beta chain originates from a study of regulatory T cells in long-lasting Graves disease (TCRdb year 2021). Study-wide context: Persistent Graves' disease was defined as antithyroid drug treatment for over 5 years with persistently positive TSH receptor autoantibodies. Peripheral blood TCR sequencing and RNA sequencing compared persistent Graves' disease patients with newly diagnosed Graves' disease patients. The study was conducted in China and was registered as a clinical trial. TCR sequencing covered about 13 persistent and some 20 newly diagnosed Graves' disease patients, approximately 33 samples in total. Antithyroid drugs had been taken for approximately 9.7 years on average by persistent Graves' disease patients in the clinical cohort.

As for this clonotype: What antigen it recognizes has not been identified. The junction and the germline gene differ at one end; a read error may be behind it.

From the cysteine through the phenylalanine, the CDR3 covers 16 amino acids. The CDR3 DNA has 48 bases and is translated from base 1. Taken from the germline V gene, the CDR1 and CDR2 loops are ENHRY and SYGVKD. Libraries were prepared through multiplex PCR. The instrument given in TCRdb is Illumina HiSeq 4000. CDR3 regions were amplified by Arm-PCR with iRepertoire HTBI primers to construct TCR beta libraries. Gel purification was performed on PCR products prior to sequencing. In the source study's methods: Across samples, approximately 68 TRBV and 13 to 15 TRBJ segments were identified and used for gene usage analysis of CDR3 amino acid clonotypes. Filtered high-quality paired reads were merged into contigs using COPE and FqMerger. BLAST was used to align contigs to IMGT TRBV, TRBD and TRBJ reference genes, with CDR3 defined following IMGT. Any clonotype with a frequency above 0.1% was classified as a highly expanded clone. Shannon entropy served as the measure of repertoire diversity, while the Gini coefficient captured V-J evenness. Public clonotypes were defined as clonotypes shared by more than one individual. TCRdb trimmed public reads at Q25 via fastp, called clones via MiXCR and kept in-frame beta chains. Rows with one shared CDR3 protein collapse into an entry with the most common genes and DNA. TCRdb, not the authors, supplied the V and J calls. The sample profile shows 400,000 or so distinct CDR3 sequences; 23% of them were found once. Of the sample, roughly 28% falls within the top ten clones.

This sample's time point label indicates: persistent/refractory GD, antithyroid drugs over 5 years with positive TRAb. RNA was extracted from PBMCs in TRIzol for both TCR sequencing and RNA sequencing. Graves' disease was diagnosed according to American Thyroid Association guidelines. Patients for the study were recruited at an endocrinology department in Xi'an, China. Each patient gave around 9 milliliters of peripheral blood, collected in an EDTA anticoagulant tube. Ficoll Paque Plus density gradient separation was used to isolate PBMCs, and no further T cell sorting was performed. RNA quality was checked with an Agilent 2100 Bioanalyzer and agarose gel, and concentration with a NanoDrop 2000. The study at large found these results: A larger number of public clonotypes was shared among persistent patients (approximately 3,000) than among newly diagnosed patients (roughly 1,000). Compared with newly diagnosed patients, persistent Graves' disease patients had lower TCR Shannon entropy and fewer highly expanded clones, which suggests clonal expansion. The authors acknowledged the small sample size as a limitation that may reduce accuracy. Sequencing and analysis were restricted to the TCR beta chain. TRBV28, TRBJ1-2 and TRBJ2-5 were preferentially used in persistent disease, while TRBV20-1 and TRBJ2-1 were favored in newly diagnosed disease. Only peripheral blood was studied, because thyroid tissue, the primary lesion, was inaccessible.

The receptor was isolated from a female donor with Graves disease. Recombination joined TRBV10-3 with TRBJ2-7, with TRBD2 identical over 13 junction bases. Material: peripheral blood mononuclear cells (PBMCs), obtained when the disease was refractory, from a patient treated with antithyroid drugs. DNA sequence: TGTGCCATCTGTGAGCTTGAGACTAGCGGGAGGTACGAGCAGTACTTC. It translates as CAICELETSGRYEQYF.